This T cell receptor beta chain stems from a study of T cell responses to AZD1222 COVID-19 vaccine. Overall study context: Pooled samples include second doses given at about 4 or 12 weeks. Study-wide findings and caveats: White British people made up most donors, females outnumbered males, and clonal diversity was possibly underestimated.

TCRdb's table, derived via immunoSEQ multiplex PCR, lists solely in-frame clones and lacks some. The sample lists under 150,000 clones; roughly 93% were seen once. This clone was seen once. What it recognizes is unknown. Losses at the gene ends were 3 bases for V and 7 bases for J; bases not matched to a gene: 3. The germline CDR1 and CDR2 sequences are SGHAT and FQNNGV. The CDR3 has 14 amino acids. The sample in question was peripheral blood, obtained on day 0 of AZD1222 vaccination. The chain uses TRBV11-2 and TRBJ1-6; the match to TRBD1 covers 7 bases. The sequence derives from an adult in good health. In nucleotides, the CDR3 is TGTGCCAGCAGCTTGGGACAGACAAATTCACCCCTCCACTTT. Protein product: CASSLGQTNSPLHF.